Listed here are 8 T cell receptor beta chains from one sample, sequenced in a study of siplizumab effects on memory and regulatory T cells. Some clones are missing from TCRdb's copy, which holds only in-frame ones; the method was immunoSEQ multiplex PCR. The sample includes fewer than 85,000 clones, 80% to 90% of them seen just once. Material: Tregs sorted from blood. The receptors shown here come from a human donor in good health.

The chain carries TRBV27 and TRBJ2-5, with D hard to call. The CDR3 extends over 12 amino acids. CDR1 is MNHEY, CDR2 SMNVEV, per germline (reference sequence). V gave up 5 bases and J gave up 11 bases, with 15 bases separating them. The CDR3 is CASSDRVREQYF. CDR3 in DNA: TGTGCCAGCAGTGATAGAGTACGTGAGCAGTACTTC.

The V and J genes are TRBV18 and TRBJ1-2; unclear D gene. With 1 base removed from V and 2 bases from J, the gap between germline ends came to 8 bases. From germline, CDR1 is KGHSH and CDR2 LQKENI. The CDR3 loop spans 14 amino acids. CDR3 region: CASSPRTQNYGYTF. CDR3 coding DNA: TGTGCCAGCTCACCACGGACCCAAAACTATGGCTACACCTTC.

V usage is TRBV28 and J usage is TRBJ2-1, with D possibly TRBD2 on 5 matching bases. The V and J ends lost 2 bases and 8 bases respectively, with 13 bases between them. CDR3 size: 14 residues. Germline loops: CDR1 MDHEN, CDR2 SYDVKM. The CDR3 loop reads CASSLATTTDEQFF. The CDR3 DNA follows: TGTGCCAGCAGTTTAGCGACTACCACTGATGAGCAGTTCTTC.

The chain uses TRBV9 and TRBJ1-5, with no clear D. CDR3 size: 15 residues. Trimming shortened V by 0 bases and J by 2 bases, and 9 bases separated the two germline ends. The germline V gene has CDR1 SGDLS and CDR2 YYNGEE. The CDR3 DNA reads TGTGCCAGCAGCGTAGGGGGTTTCGGCAATCAGCCCCAGCATTTT. Protein product: CASSVGGFGNQPQHF. The whole variable domain, remainder taken from reference TRBV9 and TRBJ1-5, is DSGVTQTPKHLITATGQRVTLRCSPRSGDLSVYWYQQSLDQGLQFLIQYYNGEERAKGNILERFSAQQFPDLHSELNLSSLELGDSALYFCASSVGGFGNQPQHFGDGTRLSIL.

V is TRBV2 and J is TRBJ2-7, with 8 bases identical to TRBD2. V trimming: 10 bases; J trimming: 3 bases; junction bases outside the gene matches: 11. This CDR3 region has 14 residues. Germline V gene data show CDR1 as SNHLY and CDR2 as FYNNEI. The CDR3 region has the DNA TGTGCCACGACGGCCGGGGGGGCGGGCTACGAGCAGTACTTC. It encodes CATTAGGAGYEQYF.

The chain employs TRBV15 and TRBJ2-5; D remains unclear. This CDR3 has 13 residues. CDR1 is LNHNV and CDR2 is YYDKDF in the germline V gene (reference sequence). Trimming removed 1 base at V and 4 bases at J, with 7 bases between. The DNA of the CDR3 is TGTGCCACCAGCAGAGCCTCCACAGAGACCCAGTACTTC. Protein sequence: CATSRASTETQYF.

A word on this clone: At one of its ends the junction is not consistent with the germline gene, which may arise from a read error. This chain links TRBV2 with TRBJ1-1; tentative D call: TRBD1 (6 bases). Germline V gene data show CDR1 as SNHLY and CDR2 as FYNNEI. The CDR3 is made up of 16 amino acids. CDR3 loop: CASREGWGAGNTEAFF. CDR3 nucleotide sequence: TGTGCCAGCAGGGAAGGTTGGGGGGCGGGGAACACTGAAGCTTTCTTT.

This clone was recorded a few times. This chain uses TRBV4-1 with TRBJ1-6; 12 bases map to TRBD1. CDR1 and CDR2 from the germline V gene are MGHRA and YSYEKL. With 3 bases clipped from V and 1 base from J, the junction kept 7 bases outside the gene matches. This CDR3 has 19 amino acids. The CDR3 DNA reads TGCGCCAGCAGCCACCCCGGGGACAGGGGGCGTTCCTATAATTCACCCCTCCACTTT. It yields the protein CASSHPGDRGRSYNSPLHF.